These 16 T cell receptor beta chains came from one sample sequenced in a study of cytomegalovirus exposure and HLA in healthy donors. The PCR used 60 Vbeta and 13 Jbeta primers. Data came from immunoSEQ multiplex PCR; TCRdb stores just in-frame clones and leaves some out. The profile shows around 140,000 clones, 60% to 85% of them singletons. Source material: PBMCs. All receptors come from a middle-aged woman in good health and CMV-seronegative.

The chain recombines TRBV14 with TRBJ2-7; 8 nucleotides agree with TRBD2. Germline V gives CDR1 SGHDN, CDR2 FVKESK. Trimming removed 6 bases from V and 1 base from J; junction bases left unmatched: 8. The CDR3 is 15 amino acids. CDR3 in amino acids: CASSYGLAVSYEQYF. CDR3 nucleotides: TGTGCCAGCAGTTATGGACTAGCTGTATCCTACGAGCAGTACTTC.

V is TRBV4-1 and J is TRBJ1-6, with D perhaps TRBD1 (5 bases). The CDR3 covers 14 residues. V shed 6 bases and J shed 8 bases, with 14 bases lying between them. Germline V gives CDR1 MGHRA, CDR2 YSYEKL. CDR3 nucleotides: TGCGCCAGCAGGCTTCTCCAGGGTTATTCACCCCTCCACTTT. It translates to CASRLLQGYSPLHF.

CDR3: CSARDLHGYTF. The CDR3 bases are TGCAGTGCTAGAGATCTCCATGGCTACACCTTC. The chain recombines TRBV20-1 with TRBJ1-2; D not certain. The CDR3 extends over 11 amino acids. Trimming stripped 0 bases from V and 6 bases from J, with 5 bases between. Germline V lookup: CDR1 DFQATT, CDR2 SNEGSKA (reference sequence).

The chain has TRBV4-2 and TRBJ1-1; TRBD1 agrees at 9 bases. V lost 4 bases, J lost 3 bases, and 9 bases stayed unmatched. Germline-derived CDR1 and CDR2 are LGHNA and YNFKEQ. The CDR3 consists of 16 residues. The CDR3 DNA sequence: TGTGCCAGCAGCCCGCGGACAGGGGCAGGGGACACTGAAGCTTTCTTT. This encodes CASSPRTGAGDTEAFF.

The chain carries TRBV28 and TRBJ1-5; D is possibly TRBD1 (6 bases). Germline V gene data show CDR1 as MDHEN and CDR2 as SYDVKM. The CDR3 runs to 13 residues. Deletions cut 10 bases from V and 7 bases from J, with 17 bases between. In DNA, the CDR3 is TGTGCCACTTGGGACGTTGGGGGCCAGCCCCAGCATTTT. This codes for CATWDVGGQPQHF.

This chain links TRBV5-1 with TRBJ2-6, with D possibly TRBD1 on 6 matching bases. Trimming removed 4 bases from V and 4 bases from J, with 12 bases in between. The length of the CDR3 is 15 residues. Germline assignment: CDR1 SGHRS and CDR2 YFSETQ. CDR3 coding DNA: TGCGCCAGCAGCCTACAGGGTGCAGGGGCCAACGTCCTGACTTTC. Translation gives CASSLQGAGANVLTF.

The chain joins TRBV6-1 to TRBJ1-6; maybe TRBD1 (5 bases). This CDR3 has 17 amino acids. Looked up from germline, CDR1 is MNHNS and CDR2 is SASEGT. V lost 2 bases and J 0 bases, leaving 11 bases between the germline ends. CDR3: CASSETWRGSYNSPLHF. CDR3 DNA: TGTGCCAGCAGTGAAACATGGAGGGGCTCCTATAATTCACCCCTCCACTTT.

V gene TRBV5-1 combines with J gene TRBJ2-4; the D is unclear. Germline V gene sequence: CDR1 SGHRS, CDR2 YFSETQ. The CDR3 is made up of 16 amino acids. Between the trimmed V and J ends, which lost 1 base and 4 bases, there was a span of 15 bases. The CDR3 sequence: CASSLTAASPKNIQYF. The CDR3 region has the DNA TGCGCCAGCAGCTTGACAGCTGCCTCCCCAAAAAACATTCAGTACTTC. The entire variable domain, with the rest obtained from reference TRBV5-1 and TRBJ2-4, is as follows: KAGVTQTPRYLIKTRGQQVTLSCSPISGHRSVSWYQQTPGQGLQFLFEYFSETQRNKGNFPGRFSGRQFSNSRSEMNVSTLELGDSALYLCASSLTAASPKNIQYFGAGTRLSVL.

This clone was recorded once. This chain links TRBV14 with TRBJ1-4, with D unclear. There are 18 residues in the CDR3. Trimming pared 0 bases from V and 0 bases from J, leaving 14 bases between. In germline, CDR1 is SGHDN, CDR2 FVKESK. Here the CDR3 DNA reads TGTGCCAGCAGCCAAGATTCCCCCCCCCATGCAACTAATGAAAAACTGTTTTTT. It yields the protein CASSQDSPPHATNEKLFF.

CDR3 in DNA: TGTGCCAGCTCCCGCGGGACGGCGAGGGGTGAGCAGTACTTC. Amino acids: CASSRGTARGEQYF. The rearrangement uses TRBV19 and TRBJ2-7, with D possibly TRBD2 on 6 matching bases. The CDR3 extends over 14 amino acids. Trimming removed 9 bases at V and 7 bases at J, with 22 bases between. Germline values: CDR1 LNHDA, CDR2 SQIVND (reference sequence).

This chain connects TRBV7-9 to TRBJ2-1, with TRBD2 matching over 8 bases. The CDR3 is made up of 16 amino acids. J gave up 0 bases and V 2 bases, and 3 bases lay outside the gene matches. Per germline, CDR1 SEHNR and CDR2 FQNEAQ (reference sequence). The CDR3 bases are TGTGCCAGCAGCTTACGGGGGGGGAGCTCCTACAATGAGCAGTTCTTC. The encoded protein is CASSLRGGSSYNEQFF.

This chain links TRBV10-3 with TRBJ1-5; a weak D match, TRBD1 (5 bases). CDR1 is ENHRY and CDR2 is SYGVKD in the germline V gene. The CDR3 has 15 amino acids. With 8 bases removed from V and 0 bases from J, the gap between germline ends came to 14 bases. CDR3 sequence: CAIFYRQYSNQPQHF. The CDR3 DNA sequence: TGTGCCATCTTTTATCGACAGTATAGCAATCAGCCCCAGCATTTT.

CDR3 sequence: CASSLTSGDHNEQFF. In DNA, the CDR3 is TGCGCCAGCAGCCTGACTAGCGGGGACCACAATGAGCAGTTCTTC. The chain links TRBV5-1 to TRBJ2-1; 11 bases line up with TRBD2. The CDR3 extends over 15 amino acids. V shed 4 bases and J 5 bases; nucleotides not matched to a gene: 5. From germline, CDR1 is SGHRS and CDR2 YFSETQ.

The V and J genes are TRBV9 and TRBJ1-1; perhaps TRBD1 as D (5 bases). V was shortened by 1 base and J by 10 bases, with 14 bases between the two germline ends. The CDR3 covers 13 residues. Germline V gene lookup returns CDR1 SGDLS and CDR2 YYNGEE. CDR3 in DNA: TGTGCCAGCAGCGTAACGGACCAGGGACTAGCTTTCTTT. Residues: CASSVTDQGLAFF.

This clone was recorded once. The gene calls are TRBV7-9 and TRBJ1-5; D not resolved. In germline, CDR1 is SEHNR, CDR2 FQNEAQ (reference sequence). With 1 base removed from V and 5 bases from J, the gap between germline ends came to 9 bases. This CDR3 contains 14 residues. In nucleotides, the CDR3 is TGTGCCAGCAGCTTAGGGGCAGCCTATCAGCCCCAGCATTTT. Protein product: CASSLGAAYQPQHF.

The V gene is TRBV27, the J gene TRBJ2-1; 9 nucleotides agree with TRBD2. CDR3 length equals 15 residues. The V gene's germline CDR1 is MNHEY and CDR2 SMNVEV (reference sequence). The junction had 7 bases not matched to a gene; V was cut back by 2 bases and J by 8 bases. The CDR3 DNA reads as TGTGCCAGCAGTTTAGCTAGCGGGGTTTTCGATGAGCAGTTCTTC. It is translated as CASSLASGVFDEQFF.